What follows are 31 T cell receptor beta chains derived from one specimen sequenced in a study of CD8 T cells in ankylosing spondylitis. Using its own MiXCR run on the 5' RACE reads, TCRdb lists one record per CDR3 protein. The data hold about 130,000 distinct CDR3 sequences, with roughly 6.6% observed a single time. The sequenced sample consisted of blood, either unsorted or a sorted T cell fraction (not recorded which). These receptors all stem from a female donor with ankylosing spondylitis or in good health (not recorded which).

J is TRBJ1-1 and V is TRBV29-1, with 7 positions matching TRBD1. In germline, CDR1 is SQVTM, CDR2 ANQGSEA. V dropped 3 bases and J dropped 1; count of bases not matched to a gene: 2. The CDR3 is 13 amino acids. The CDR3 sequence is CSVDRQGNTEAFF. CDR3 in DNA: TGCAGCGTTGATAGACAGGGGAACACTGAAGCTTTCTTT. The variable domain in full, with the rest retrieved from reference TRBV29-1 and TRBJ1-1, is SAVISQKPSRDICQRGTSLTIQCQVDSQVTMMFWYRQQPGQSLTLIATANQGSEATYESGFVIDKFPISRPNLTFSTLTVSNMSPEDSSIYLCSVDRQGNTEAFFGQGTRLTVV.

This clonotype occurred a few times. The rearrangement links TRBV7-9 to TRBJ2-5, with 12 bases that match TRBD2. With V trimmed by 5 bases and J by 2 bases, 9 bases remained unmatched. This CDR3 comprises 17 residues. Looked up from germline, CDR1 is SEHNR and CDR2 is FQNEAQ (reference sequence). The CDR3 spells CASSLPGLAGTQETQYF. The CDR3 region has the DNA TGTGCCAGCAGCCTCCCCGGACTAGCGGGGACACAAGAGACCCAGTACTTC.

This clonotype was counted ten times or more. In DNA, the CDR3 is TGTGCCAGCAGCCTCAGGGAGTGGGAGACCCAGTACTTC. Encoded protein: CASSLREWETQYF. J is TRBJ2-5 and V is TRBV9; either TRBD1 or TRBD2 may supply D (5 bases each). The CDR3 is 13 residues long. Trimming removed 4 bases from V and 5 bases from J, with 12 bases in between. CDR1 is SGDLS, CDR2 YYNGEE, per germline.

This clonotype was observed many times. The V gene is TRBV12-3 or TRBV12-4, the J gene TRBJ2-1; a possible D gene is TRBD2 (6 bases). The CDR3 has 16 residues. Trimming left V 5 bases short and J 5 bases short, with 19 bases between. CDR3 bases: TGTGCCAGCAGTCCGTTCCCCGGGGGTGAAGACAATGAGCAGTTCTTC. Amino acids: CASSPFPGGEDNEQFF.

The table lists this clonotype with many counts. V gene TRBV12-3 or TRBV12-4 combines with J gene TRBJ1-3; D is unresolved. The CDR3 length is 16 residues. V was clipped by 2 bases and J by 2 bases, with 13 bases between them. The CDR3 is CASSLNGGPTGNTIYF. The DNA of the CDR3 is TGTGCCAGCAGTTTAAATGGAGGTCCTACTGGAAACACCATATATTTT.

This clonotype was detected ten times or more. As DNA, the CDR3 is TGCAGCGCAGCGAACACTGAAGCTTTCTTT. Its translation is CSAANTEAFF. The rearrangement links TRBV29-1 to TRBJ1-1; D is uncertain. The CDR3 spans 10 residues. The V gene's germline CDR1 is SQVTM and CDR2 ANQGSEA. V was clipped by 7 bases and J by 1 base, with 4 bases between them.

This clonotype was seen repeatedly, ten times or more. V and J are TRBV3-1 and TRBJ2-3, with TRBD1 matching over 8 bases. Trimming took 3 bases from V and 3 from J; bases not matched to a gene: 14. CDR3 size: 18 residues. Germline V CDR1 and CDR2: LGHDT, YNNKEL (reference sequence). DNA of the CDR3: TGTGCCAGCAGCCACACAATACCCGGGACAGGACGAACAGATACGCAGTATTTT. Translated: CASSHTIPGTGRTDTQYF.

This clonotype was recorded a few times. The chain employs TRBV7-2 and TRBJ1-5; D uncertain. The V and J ends lost 5 bases and 4 bases respectively, with 15 bases between them. The length of the CDR3 is 15 residues. CDR1 is SGHTA, CDR2 FQGNSA, per germline. The CDR3 protein is CASSIDAGSNQPQHF. The CDR3 DNA reads TGTGCCAGCAGCATAGACGCAGGTTCTAATCAGCCCCAGCATTTT.

To note about this clonotype: A read error may be the cause here, since a much bigger clone is one base away. The chain recombines TRBV6-1 with TRBJ1-5, with TRBD1 matching 7 bases. The CDR3 consists of 14 residues. V lost 5 bases and J lost 11; bases outside the gene matches: 12. Germline V gene sequence: CDR1 MNHNS, CDR2 SASEGT. For the CDR3, the DNA is TGTGCCAGCAGTCCAGGGGTGTTGGGACAGTCCCAGCATTTT. Amino acids: CASSPGVLGQSQHF.

The chain recombines TRBV12-3 or TRBV12-4 with TRBJ1-3, with D possibly being TRBD1 (6 bases). CDR3 length equals 14 residues. The V and J ends lost 3 bases and 2 bases respectively, with 8 bases between them. CDR3 sequence: CASSFGGPGNTIYF. The CDR3 DNA reads as TGTGCCAGCAGTTTCGGGGGGCCTGGAAACACCATATATTTT.

In this sample, this clonotype turned up a few times. The CDR3 DNA reads TGTGCCAGCAGCCCGACCGGCGGCAGCTCCTACAATGAGCAGTTCTTC. Translating gives CASSPTGGSSYNEQFF. The V and J genes are TRBV11-1 and TRBJ2-1; D gene ambiguous. V dropped 5 bases and J dropped 0 bases, with 14 bases sitting between them. The germline V gene encodes CDR1 SGHAT and CDR2 FQDESV (reference sequence). The CDR3 extends over 16 amino acids. Filled out from reference TRBV11-1 and TRBJ2-1, the complete variable domain reads EAEVAQSPRYKITEKSQAVAFWCDPISGHATLYWYRQILGQGPELLVQFQDESVVDDSQLPKDRFSAERLKGVDSTLKIQPAELGDSAMYLCASSPTGGSSYNEQFFGPGTRLTVL.

This clonotype was counted many times. The genes are TRBV6-1 and TRBJ2-7, with TRBD1 identical over 9 bases. V shed 6 bases, J shed 5 bases, and the junction held 8 bases outside the gene matches. The CDR3 spans 14 residues. In germline, CDR1 is MNHNS, CDR2 SASEGT. Written as DNA, the CDR3 is TGTGCCAGCAGCCCAACGGGACAGGGAAACGAGCAGTACTTC. Protein product: CASSPTGQGNEQYF.

This clonotype came up many times. V is TRBV28 and J is TRBJ1-2; weak D call: TRBD1 (5 bases). This CDR3 has 14 amino acids. Trimming removed 6 bases at V and 7 bases at J, with 18 bases between. Germline CDR1 MDHEN, CDR2 SYDVKM. CDR3 protein: CASSQDSYPAGYTF. Written as DNA, the CDR3 is TGTGCCAGCAGCCAAGACAGCTACCCCGCTGGCTACACCTTC.

In its sample, this clonotype was seen many times. The chain couples TRBV5-1 to TRBJ2-1; 8 nucleotides line up with TRBD1. There are 16 residues in the CDR3. The V segment lost 5 bases and the J segment 9 bases; nucleotides outside the gene matches: 16. The germline CDR1 and CDR2 sequences are SGHRS and YFSETQ. The CDR3 DNA sequence: TGCGCCAGCAGGGGCACCCCACAGATCCAGGGGGCTGAGCAGTTCTTC. Encoded protein: CASRGTPQIQGAEQFF.

In its sample, this clonotype was seen many times. The chain combines TRBV9 with TRBJ2-6, with 16 bases fitting TRBD2. The CDR3 is 21 residues long. Germline CDR1 is SGDLS and CDR2 is YYNGEE. The V and J ends lost 7 bases and 3 bases, in that order; junction bases with no gene match: 16. The DNA for the CDR3 is TGTGCCAGCCGCCGAGGGACTAGCGGGGGGGCCAGTTCTCTTGGGGCCAACGTCCTGACTTTC. Translated, it gives CASRRGTSGGASSLGANVLTF.

This clonotype was seen many times. V usage is TRBV12-3 or TRBV12-4 and J usage is TRBJ2-3; TRBD1 is a possible D gene (6 bases). Between the trimmed V and J ends, which lost 6 bases and 9 bases, there was a span of 16 bases. The CDR3 totals 13 residues. In nucleotides, the CDR3 is TGTGCCAGCAGCCAACAGGGTTATGAGACGCAGTATTTT. Amino acids: CASSQQGYETQYF.

This clonotype was detected ten times or more. This chain links TRBV18 with TRBJ1-5; D gene unclear. Trimming took 6 bases from V and 2 from J, leaving 11 bases between them. Germline V gives CDR1 KGHSH, CDR2 LQKENI. The CDR3 is 14 amino acids. The CDR3 here is CASSAKRGNQPQHF. In nucleotides, the CDR3 is TGTGCCAGCTCTGCAAAAAGGGGCAATCAGCCCCAGCATTTT.

V gene TRBV6-4 combines with J gene TRBJ2-1; the D gene is possibly TRBD2 (7 bases). Germline CDR1 reads MRHNA; CDR2 reads SNTAGT. V was pared by 3 bases and J by 9 bases, with 15 bases between. This CDR3 has 14 amino acids. The CDR3 loop reads CASSETQGGGEQFF. CDR3 bases: TGTGCCAGCAGTGAGACCCAAGGGGGGGGTGAGCAGTTCTTC.

In this sample, this clonotype turned up a few times. The chain uses TRBV7-2 and TRBJ2-5, with TRBD2 matching 9 bases. Germline assignment: CDR1 SGHTA and CDR2 FQGNSA. The CDR3 has 15 residues. J gave up 5 bases and V 3 bases, and 7 bases lay outside the gene matches. CDR3 region: CASSLFAGGYETQYF. The DNA of the CDR3 is TGTGCCAGCAGCTTGTTTGCGGGGGGGTACGAGACCCAGTACTTC.

Many counts were recorded for this clonotype. This chain joins TRBV5-4 and TRBJ2-2; 10 nucleotides line up with TRBD1. Trimming cost V 3 bases and J 7 bases; bases outside gene matches: 9. The CDR3 has 16 residues. Germline V gene sequence: CDR1 SGHNT, CDR2 YYREEE (reference sequence). The CDR3 is CASSYPGQGLDGELFF. CDR3 nucleotides: TGTGCCAGCAGCTATCCGGGACAGGGGCTGGACGGGGAGCTGTTTTTT.

At least ten counts were recorded for this clonotype. This chain connects TRBV5-1 to TRBJ2-2, with D unresolved. This CDR3 spans 16 amino acids. Between the trimmed V and J ends, which lost 0 bases and 3 bases, there was a span of 12 bases. The V gene's germline CDR1 is SGHRS and CDR2 YFSETQ. The CDR3 DNA reads TGCGCCAGCAGCTTGGAGGGCTACGGTTACACCGGGGAGCTGTTTTTT. This translates into CASSLEGYGYTGELFF. The entire variable domain, with the rest obtained from reference TRBV5-1 and TRBJ2-2, is as follows: KAGVTQTPRYLIKTRGQQVTLSCSPISGHRSVSWYQQTPGQGLQFLFEYFSETQRNKGNFPGRFSGRQFSNSRSEMNVSTLELGDSALYLCASSLEGYGYTGELFFGEGSRLTVL.

This clonotype has a count of ten or more. The chain has TRBV5-5 and TRBJ2-1, with D unresolved. With 2 bases removed from V and 4 bases from J, the gap between germline ends came to 13 bases. Per the germline V gene, CDR1 is SGHKS and CDR2 is YYEKEE (reference sequence). The CDR3 contains 15 residues. The CDR3 DNA reads TGTGCCAGCAGCTTAGAGGTTTTGGCTTACAATGAGCAGTTCTTC. Translated: CASSLEVLAYNEQFF. Filled out from reference TRBV5-5 and TRBJ2-1, the complete variable domain reads DAGVTQSPTHLIKTRGQQVTLRCSPISGHKSVSWYQQVLGQGPQFIFQYYEKEERGRGNFPDRFSARQFPNYSSELNVNALLLGDSALYLCASSLEVLAYNEQFFGPGTRLTVL.

This clonotype was observed at least ten times. This chain joins TRBV21-1 and TRBJ2-7; the table's D call, TRBD1, was not checked against the DNA. TRBV21-1 is flagged as a pseudogene. The CDR3 runs 16 residues. CDR3 coding DNA: TGTGCCAGCAGCAATCGCCGGGACAGGCGAACCTACGAGCAGTACTTC. This encodes CASSNRRDRRTYEQYF.

This clonotype was counted at least ten times. The chain has TRBV12-3 or TRBV12-4 and TRBJ2-1; the D is unclear. With 3 bases removed from V and 4 bases from J, the gap between germline ends came to 10 bases. The CDR3 covers 14 residues. The CDR3 bases are TGTGCCAGCAGTTTCTCTACAGCTTACAATGAGCAGTTCTTC. This codes for CASSFSTAYNEQFF.

This clonotype was detected many times. The chain joins TRBV6-2 or TRBV6-3 to TRBJ1-1, with D maybe TRBD1 (5 bases). This CDR3 contains 13 residues. CDR1 and CDR2 from the germline V gene are MNHEY and SVGEGT. V gave up 2 bases and J gave up 8 bases, with 12 bases separating them. This CDR3 is CASSYPWDVEAFF. CDR3 in DNA: TGTGCCAGCAGTTACCCCTGGGACGTAGAAGCTTTCTTT.

This clonotype was recorded at least ten times. The J gene is TRBJ2-2, the V gene TRBV12-3 or TRBV12-4, with a tentative D call TRBD2 (7 bases). CDR3 length: 14 amino acids. The V end lost 6 bases, the J end lost 7 bases, and 15 bases lay between the germline ends. CDR3 residues: CASSRGAQGGELFF. The DNA of the CDR3 is TGTGCCAGCAGCCGGGGGGCCCAAGGCGGGGAGCTGTTTTTT.

This clonotype was counted many times. The chain joins TRBV12-3 or TRBV12-4 to TRBJ1-4, with D hard to call. V lost 5 bases, J lost 1 base, and 8 bases lay in between. CDR3 length equals 14 residues. Written as DNA, the CDR3 is TGTGCCAGCAGTAAACTGGGAACTAATGAAAAACTGTTTTTT. Amino acids: CASSKLGTNEKLFF.

This clonotype occurred once. A much larger clone differs by one base, so this may be a read error. Written as DNA, the CDR3 is TGTGCTGGTGGTTTGGCAAATACGGGGGGCTACACCTTC. Protein product: CAGGLANTGGYTF. V usage is TRBV12-5 and J usage is TRBJ1-2; no firm D call. Germline V lookup: CDR1 LGHNT, CDR2 FRNRAP. The CDR3 totals 13 residues.

The table lists this clonotype with a few counts. It may be a read error: a sequence one base away is much more abundant. The chain joins TRBV12-3 or TRBV12-4 to TRBJ1-2, with D uncertain. The CDR3 loop spans 11 amino acids. The CDR3 here is CASSPGYAYTF. CDR3 DNA: TGTGCCAGCTCCCCGGGCTATGCCTACACCTTC.

This clonotype was observed many times. This rearrangement joins TRBV12-3 or TRBV12-4 to TRBJ2-1; D might be TRBD1 (6 bases). The V end lost 5 bases, the J end lost 4 bases, and 9 bases lay between the germline ends. The CDR3 spans 13 residues. Here the CDR3 reads CASSGTTYNEQFF. For the CDR3, the DNA is TGTGCCAGCAGTGGGACAACTTACAATGAGCAGTTCTTC.

This clonotype has a count of ten or more. The chain is built from TRBV7-9 and TRBJ2-7; TRBD2 aligns across 7 bases. The CDR3 is 14 residues long. J gave up 5 bases and V 5 bases, and 9 bases lay outside the gene matches. Germline loops: CDR1 SEHNR, CDR2 FQNEAQ (reference sequence). CDR3: CASSTWTSEHEQYF. DNA for the CDR3: TGTGCCAGCAGCACTTGGACTAGTGAGCACGAGCAGTACTTC.